A single sample gave rise to the 21 T cell receptor beta chains below, sequenced in a study of blood T cell repertoires in COVID-19. Here immunoSEQ multiplex PCR was the method, and the copy in TCRdb shows in-frame clones only, minus some. This table holds a few hundred thousand clones, approximately 86% found once. The specimen sequenced was peripheral blood. Receptors were obtained from a man aged 18 to 29 with active or convalescent COVID-19.

The chain combines TRBV3-1 (or the pseudogene TRBV3-2) with TRBJ1-2, with TRBD1 matching over 8 bases. This CDR3 has 15 residues. CDR1 is LGHDT, CDR2 YNNKEL, per germline (reference sequence). The V and J ends lost 3 bases and 3 bases, in that order; junction bases with no gene match: 6. The CDR3 loop reads CASSHEDRVDYGYTF. The CDR3 coding sequence is TGTGCCAGCAGCCACGAGGACAGGGTTGACTATGGCTACACCTTC.

V is TRBV5-6 and J is TRBJ2-3; D is unresolved. CDR1 SGHDT and CDR2 YYEEEE come from the germline V gene. The CDR3 has 13 amino acids. Trimming pared 3 bases from V and 4 bases from J, leaving 9 bases between. The CDR3, as DNA: TGTGCCAGCAGCTACGTGGGCGCAGATACGCAGTATTTT. This codes for CASSYVGADTQYF.

The CDR3 protein is CASSQGTLDRGIVEKLFF. Here the CDR3 DNA reads TGTGCCAGCAGCCAAGGAACACTGGACAGGGGGATTGTCGAAAAACTGTTTTTT. The chain joins TRBV14 to TRBJ1-4, with 10 bases identical to TRBD1. The CDR3 runs to 18 residues. Per germline, CDR1 SGHDN and CDR2 FVKESK. V lost 1 base, J lost 8 bases, and 13 bases stayed unmatched. The whole variable domain, filled in from reference TRBV14 and TRBJ1-4, reads EAGVTQFPSHSVIEKGQTVTLRCDPISGHDNLYWYRRVMGKEIKFLLHFVKESKQDESGMPNNRFLAERTGGTYSTLKVQPAELEDSGVYFCASSQGTLDRGIVEKLFFGSGTQLSVL.

The CDR3 is CASSIGGVLSGELFF. CDR3 in DNA: TGTGCCAGTAGTATAGGCGGGGTCCTTTCCGGGGAGCTGTTTTTT. The chain employs TRBV19 and TRBJ2-2, with D maybe TRBD2 (6 bases). Trimming left V 1 base short and J 6 bases short, with 12 bases between. The CDR3 totals 15 residues. Germline V gene lookup returns CDR1 LNHDA and CDR2 SQIVND (reference sequence). Using reference TRBV19 and TRBJ2-2 for the parts outside the CDR3, the full variable domain is DGGITQSPKYLFRKEGQNVTLSCEQNLNHDAMYWYRQDPGQGLRLIYYSQIVNDFQKGDIAEGYSVSREKKESFPLTVTSAQKNPTAFYLCASSIGGVLSGELFFGEGSRLTVL.

CDR3 protein: CASSREDNSPLHF. The DNA of the CDR3 is TGTGCCAGCAGCCGAGAGGATAATTCACCCCTCCACTTT. The chain couples TRBV6-5 to TRBJ1-6; D remains ambiguous. Between the trimmed V and J ends, which lost 6 bases and 5 bases, there was a span of 8 bases. The germline V gene encodes CDR1 MNHEY and CDR2 SVGAGI. The CDR3 extends over 13 amino acids.

V usage is TRBV6-6 and J usage is TRBJ2-7, with unresolved D. The V end lost 6 bases, the J end lost 0 bases, and 6 bases lay between the germline ends. Germline assignment: CDR1 MNHNY and CDR2 SVGAGI (reference sequence). The CDR3 contains 12 residues. CDR3 nucleotide sequence: TGTGCCAGCAGATCCGGCTCCTACGAGCAGTACTTC. This gives the protein CASRSGSYEQYF.

The chain joins TRBV6-5 to TRBJ2-5; the D gene is possibly TRBD1 (5 bases). Germline lookup yields CDR1 MNHEY and CDR2 SVGAGI. Trimming took off 5 bases at V and 5 bases at J, with 15 bases between the two ends. The CDR3 length is 14 residues. CDR3 DNA sequence: TGTGCCAGCAGTACCTCAGGGATAGATGAGACCCAGTACTTC. Its translation is CASSTSGIDETQYF.

In the case of this clone: Distinct nucleotide sequences in the sample also encode this CDR3. The genes are TRBV29-1 and TRBJ1-2; a possible D gene is TRBD1 (5 bases). This CDR3 region has 12 residues. CDR1 and CDR2 (germline): SQVTM, ANQGSEA. V lost 0 bases, J lost 7 bases, and 9 bases lay in between. DNA of the CDR3: TGCAGCGTTGAAGATAGGGGCGGTGGCTACACCTTC. It specifies CSVEDRGGGYTF.

The V gene is TRBV10-3, the J gene TRBJ2-5, with D possibly matching TRBD2 (5 bases). The V gene lost 10 bases and the J gene lost 4 bases, with 19 bases spanning the gap. This CDR3 contains 14 residues. Germline V gives CDR1 ENHRY, CDR2 SYGVKD. The CDR3 is CATTSSPVGETQYF. The CDR3 nucleotides read TGTGCCACCACCTCTAGCCCTGTCGGAGAGACCCAGTACTTC.

V usage is TRBV29-1 and J usage is TRBJ2-3, with D maybe TRBD1 (5 bases). The V and J ends lost 3 bases and 4 bases respectively, with 8 bases between them. Germline lookup yields CDR1 SQVTM and CDR2 ANQGSEA. CDR3 length: 12 amino acids. The CDR3 is CSVDGQSDTQYF. The DNA for the CDR3 is TGCAGCGTTGATGGACAATCAGATACGCAGTATTTT.

The chain has TRBV9 and TRBJ2-5, with D hard to call. Trimming removed 0 bases from V and 7 bases from J, with 16 bases in between. Germline V gene sequence: CDR1 SGDLS, CDR2 YYNGEE. The CDR3 has 15 amino acids. CDR3 nucleotides: TGTGCCAGCAGCGTAGATTTAGTGTCCCAGCGGACCCAGTACTTC. It is translated as CASSVDLVSQRTQYF.

In this sample, this clone turned up once. The V and J genes are TRBV5-1 and TRBJ2-1; D is undetermined. V gave up 0 bases and J gave up 14 bases, with 18 bases separating them. The CDR3 has 14 residues. Germline-derived CDR1 and CDR2 are SGHRS and YFSETQ. CDR3: CASSLGIGQGVEFF. In DNA, the CDR3 is TGCGCCAGCAGCTTGGGAATCGGCCAAGGAGTGGAGTTCTTC. Together with reference TRBV5-1 and TRBJ2-1, the CDR3 gives the full variable domain: KAGVTQTPRYLIKTRGQQVTLSCSPISGHRSVSWYQQTPGQGLQFLFEYFSETQRNKGNFPGRFSGRQFSNSRSEMNVSTLELGDSALYLCASSLGIGQGVEFFGPGTRLTVL.

This chain's CDR3 is CASSSRGGQPQHF. CDR3 sequence (DNA): TGTGCCAGCAGCTCTAGGGGAGGACAGCCCCAGCATTTT. The chain uses TRBV11-2 and TRBJ1-5; D might be TRBD1 (5 bases). This CDR3 spans 13 amino acids. The V end lost 4 bases, the J end lost 7 bases, and 11 bases lay between the germline ends. CDR1 and CDR2 from the germline V gene are SGHAT and FQNNGV.

This clone has more than one count but fewer than ten. V usage is TRBV7-9 and J usage is TRBJ2-1; TRBD1 matches at 7 bases. This CDR3 contains 14 residues. Looked up from germline, CDR1 is SEHNR and CDR2 is FQNEAQ (reference sequence). With V trimmed by 5 bases and J by 9 bases, 10 bases remained unmatched. CDR3 in amino acids: CASSPTTGFSEQFF. CDR3 in DNA: TGTGCCAGCAGCCCTACGACAGGGTTTAGTGAGCAGTTCTTC.

The chain recombines TRBV5-1 with TRBJ2-3; 7 nucleotides match TRBD1. There are 17 residues in the CDR3. Germline trimming cut 5 bases from V and 6 bases from J; bases unmatched to any gene: 18. Germline CDR1 and CDR2: SGHRS and YFSETQ. CDR3 region: CASSWELGQAAFDTQYF. The CDR3 DNA follows: TGCGCCAGCAGTTGGGAATTAGGACAGGCAGCGTTCGATACGCAGTATTTT.

This clone was observed a single time. J is TRBJ1-3 and V is TRBV9; 9 nucleotides match TRBD1. The V segment lost 3 bases and the J segment 1 base; nucleotides outside the gene matches: 8. Germline CDR1 reads SGDLS; CDR2 reads YYNGEE. The CDR3 sequence is 17 residues long. The CDR3 region is CASSASGTGYSGNTIYF. CDR3 sequence (DNA): TGTGCCAGCAGCGCATCGGGGACAGGGTATTCTGGAAACACCATATATTTT. The whole variable domain, remainder taken from reference TRBV9 and TRBJ1-3, is DSGVTQTPKHLITATGQRVTLRCSPRSGDLSVYWYQQSLDQGLQFLIQYYNGEERAKGNILERFSAQQFPDLHSELNLSSLELGDSALYFCASSASGTGYSGNTIYFGEGSWLTVV.

The chain recombines TRBV6-5 with TRBJ2-1, with D possibly being TRBD2 (5 bases). V lost 7 bases and J lost 6, with 10 bases in between. The germline V gene encodes CDR1 MNHEY and CDR2 SVGAGI. The CDR3 runs to 12 residues. The CDR3 here is CASTAGGNEQFF. The CDR3 DNA is TGTGCCAGCACAGCAGGAGGCAATGAGCAGTTCTTC.

The rearrangement links TRBV24-1 to TRBJ2-1; D remains ambiguous. This CDR3 has 15 amino acids. The V end was cut by 1 base, the J end by 5 bases, with 11 bases between. The germline gives CDR1 KGHDR, CDR2 SFDVKD. The CDR3 protein is CATSDFGELNNEQFF. Written as DNA, the CDR3 is TGTGCCACCAGTGATTTCGGAGAGCTGAACAATGAGCAGTTCTTC.

The sample holds one count of this clone. This chain connects TRBV15 to TRBJ2-2; D gene ambiguous. This CDR3 region has 13 residues. Germline V gene sequence: CDR1 LNHNV, CDR2 YYDKDF (reference sequence). With 4 bases removed from V and 2 bases from J, the gap between germline ends came to 5 bases. CDR3 sequence reads: CATSNFNTGELFF. In DNA, the CDR3 is TGTGCCACCAGCAACTTCAACACCGGGGAGCTGTTTTTT.

The genes are TRBV2 and TRBJ2-2; D gene unclear. The length of the CDR3 is 12 residues. Trimming took 7 bases from V and 4 from J, leaving 7 bases between them. Per germline, CDR1 SNHLY and CDR2 FYNNEI. The DNA for the CDR3 is TGTGCCAGCAAAGAGAGCACCGGGGAGCTGTTTTTT. Translation gives CASKESTGELFF.

The V and J genes are TRBV6-5 and TRBJ2-7; possible D gene TRBD2, 6 bases. The length of the CDR3 is 13 residues. The germline CDR1 and CDR2 sequences are MNHEY and SVGAGI. V was shortened by 6 bases and J by 5 bases, with 14 bases between the two germline ends. The CDR3 DNA follows: TGTGCCAGCAGAAATCGGGGGATCAACGAGCAGTACTTC. It codes for CASRNRGINEQYF.